Listed here are 21 T cell receptor beta chains from one sample, sequenced in a study of cytomegalovirus exposure and HLA in healthy donors. Profiled with immunoSEQ multiplex PCR; TCRdb holds only in-frame clones, not every one. Among 90,000 to 100,000 clones listed, roughly nine tenths were seen once. The sequenced material came from PBMCs. The receptors here all came from a woman aged 25-40 years in good health and CMV-seronegative.

The gene calls are TRBV29-1 and TRBJ1-2; D is perhaps TRBD1 (5 bases). Germline CDR1 reads SQVTM; CDR2 reads ANQGSEA. The ends were cut back, 7 bases at V and 2 bases at J, with 17 bases in the middle. The CDR3 sequence is 14 residues long. In nucleotides, the CDR3 is TGCAGCGCCGAGGTCGAAGACAGCAACTATGGCTACACCTTC. Its protein product is CSAEVEDSNYGYTF. Together with reference TRBV29-1 and TRBJ1-2, the CDR3 gives the full variable domain: SAVISQKPSRDICQRGTSLTIQCQVDSQVTMMFWYRQQPGQSLTLIATANQGSEATYESGFVIDKFPISRPNLTFSTLTVSNMSPEDSSIYLCSAEVEDSNYGYTFGSGTRLTVV.

This chain links TRBV19 with TRBJ2-7, with D perhaps TRBD2 (6 bases). V was shortened by 6 bases and J by 2 bases, with 17 bases between the two germline ends. Germline assignment: CDR1 LNHDA and CDR2 SQIVND (reference sequence). The CDR3 runs to 15 residues. The CDR3 loop reads CASRTSGGLTYEQYF. The CDR3 DNA is TGTGCCAGTAGAACTAGTGGGGGGTTAACCTACGAGCAGTACTTC.

By proportion, this clone is large. The rearrangement joins TRBV27 to TRBJ1-1, with TRBD1 identical over 12 bases. Trimming removed 5 bases from V and 3 bases from J; junction bases left unmatched: 10. Germline values: CDR1 MNHEY, CDR2 SMNVEV (reference sequence). This CDR3 contains 17 residues. CDR3 sequence: CASSPSRDRGLHTEAFF. CDR3 DNA: TGTGCCAGCAGTCCTTCCCGGGACAGGGGGCTTCACACTGAAGCTTTCTTT.

Here the CDR3 reads CASSFPGNTEAFF. CDR3 bases: TGTGCCAGCAGTTTCCCCGGGAACACTGAAGCTTTCTTT. The gene calls are TRBV27 and TRBJ1-1; D remains unclear. Trimming took off 3 bases at V and 1 base at J, with 6 bases between the two ends. Germline CDR1 and CDR2: MNHEY and SMNVEV (reference sequence). The CDR3 totals 13 residues.

This chain links TRBV6-5 with TRBJ2-5; possible D gene TRBD1, 6 bases. V gave up 5 bases and J gave up 4 bases, with 11 bases separating them. The CDR3 is 13 amino acids. Germline CDR1 and CDR2: MNHEY and SVGAGI. CDR3 loop: CASSGGQLETQYF. CDR3 in DNA: TGTGCCAGCAGTGGAGGACAGTTAGAGACCCAGTACTTC.

V usage is TRBV5-1 and J usage is TRBJ2-1, with D perhaps matching TRBD2 (6 bases). The CDR3 totals 15 residues. V was pared by 4 bases and J by 9 bases, with 20 bases between. Germline loops: CDR1 SGHRS, CDR2 YFSETQ. The CDR3 nucleotides read TGCGCCAGCAGCCCATTGGGTGGGACCGGGGGTGAGCAGTTCTTC. It yields the protein CASSPLGGTGGEQFF.

The genes are TRBV27 and TRBJ2-7; no clear D gene. The CDR3 consists of 14 residues. V was pared by 2 bases and J by 4 bases, with 12 bases between. The germline gives CDR1 MNHEY, CDR2 SMNVEV (reference sequence). CDR3 sequence (DNA): TGTGCCAGCAGTTTAATGTCTAAGCCGTACGAGCAGTACTTC. The encoded protein is CASSLMSKPYEQYF.

The chain is built from TRBV7-9 and TRBJ1-3, with D unresolved. Germline-derived CDR1 and CDR2 are SEHNR and FQNEAQ (reference sequence). This CDR3 has 15 residues. V lost 4 bases to trimming and J lost 0 bases, with 10 bases between them. The DNA for the CDR3 is TGTGCCAGCAGCTCGGAGTCAGACTCTGGAAACACCATATATTTT. As protein: CASSSESDSGNTIYF.

The chain links TRBV28 to TRBJ2-5, with TRBD2 identical over 11 bases. Germline V CDR1 and CDR2: MDHEN, SYDVKM. The J segment lost 1 base and the V segment lost 3 bases, leaving 1 base of the junction unmatched. The CDR3 loop spans 15 amino acids. This chain's CDR3 is CASSFLAGGQETQYF. The CDR3 coding sequence is TGTGCCAGCAGTTTTCTAGCGGGGGGCCAAGAGACCCAGTACTTC.

CDR3 DNA sequence: TGTGCCAGCAGCTCGCAGACAGGGGTAAATTCACCCCTCCACTTT. As protein: CASSSQTGVNSPLHF. The chain has TRBV9 and TRBJ1-6, with 8 nucleotides matching TRBD1. The CDR3 runs to 15 residues. Germline V gene data show CDR1 as SGDLS and CDR2 as YYNGEE. Germline trimming cut 4 bases from V and 7 bases from J; bases unmatched to any gene: 7. Looking up the rest from reference TRBV9 and TRBJ1-6 gives the full variable domain: DSGVTQTPKHLITATGQRVTLRCSPRSGDLSVYWYQQSLDQGLQFLIQYYNGEERAKGNILERFSAQQFPDLHSELNLSSLELGDSALYFCASSSQTGVNSPLHFGNGTRLTVT.

CDR3 in amino acids: CASSLTGTGNGYTF. CDR3 coding DNA: TGTGCCAGCAGCTTAACCGGGACAGGGAACGGCTACACCTTC. The chain couples TRBV5-4 to TRBJ1-2; 9 nucleotides match TRBD1. The V and J ends lost 2 bases and 8 bases, in that order; junction bases with no gene match: 7. The length of the CDR3 is 14 residues. Germline CDR1 SGHNT, CDR2 YYREEE (reference sequence).

The chain uses TRBV27 and TRBJ2-5, with 9 bases matching TRBD1. Germline loops: CDR1 MNHEY, CDR2 SMNVEV (reference sequence). The CDR3 length is 17 residues. V lost 6 bases and J lost 4; bases outside the gene matches: 15. CDR3: CASRKSPWTGVAETQYF. The CDR3 DNA reads TGTGCCAGCAGAAAGAGTCCCTGGACAGGGGTGGCAGAGACCCAGTACTTC.

The genes are TRBV27 and TRBJ1-5, with 7 bases matching TRBD1. The germline gives CDR1 MNHEY, CDR2 SMNVEV (reference sequence). After removal of 0 bases from V and 4 bases from J, the junction contained 6 bases not matched to a gene. This CDR3 contains 16 residues. The CDR3 spells CASSLSRTGFNQPQHF. In DNA form, the CDR3 reads TGTGCCAGCAGTTTATCTCGGACAGGTTTTAATCAGCCCCAGCATTTT.

The chain uses TRBV7-9 and TRBJ1-2, with a possible D match to TRBD1 (5 bases). Germline V gives CDR1 SEHNR, CDR2 FQNEAQ (reference sequence). The CDR3 loop spans 14 amino acids. Trimming removed 1 base at V and 9 bases at J, with 15 bases between. The CDR3 DNA reads as TGTGCCAGCAGCTTAGAGGGGCGAATCTGGAGCTACACCTTC. Its translation: CASSLEGRIWSYTF.

The J gene is TRBJ2-1, the V gene TRBV10-3; tentatively, D is TRBD1 (5 bases). This CDR3 is built from 13 residues. Germline CDR1 reads ENHRY; CDR2 reads SYGVKD. The ends were cut back, 6 bases at V and 0 bases at J, with 6 bases in the middle. The CDR3 here is CAIRQDSYNEQFF. Here the CDR3 DNA reads TGTGCCATCAGACAGGACTCCTACAATGAGCAGTTCTTC.

This clone was detected a few times. The rearrangement links TRBV2 to TRBJ2-1; TRBD2 aligns across 13 bases. CDR1 and CDR2 (germline): SNHLY, FYNNEI. V lost 6 bases to trimming and J lost 0 bases; unmatched junction nucleotides: 8. CDR3 length: 18 amino acids. The CDR3 loop reads CASRGGLAGWSSYNEQFF. CDR3 nucleotides: TGTGCCAGCAGGGGGGGACTAGCGGGATGGTCCTCCTACAATGAGCAGTTCTTC.

The chain combines TRBV5-1 with TRBJ2-7, with 8 bases matching TRBD1. The CDR3 has 15 amino acids. The J segment lost 2 bases and the V segment lost 2 bases, leaving 6 bases of the junction unmatched. Germline V gene data show CDR1 as SGHRS and CDR2 as YFSETQ. The CDR3 spells CASSLTGGTAYEQYF. Written as DNA, the CDR3 is TGCGCCAGCAGCTTAACAGGGGGAACCGCCTACGAGCAGTACTTC.

A single count supports this clone. This chain joins TRBV6-1 and TRBJ1-6; D remains ambiguous. Trimming pared 10 bases from V and 7 bases from J, leaving 17 bases between. Germline CDR1 and CDR2: MNHNS and SASEGT. The CDR3 contains 14 residues. As DNA, the CDR3 is TGTGCCATAGAAACGGGGAGGTGGAATTCACCCCTCCACTTT. Residues: CAIETGRWNSPLHF.

The sample holds a few counts of this clone. This chain joins TRBV18 and TRBJ2-7; 13 bases are a match to TRBD2. V trimming: 6 bases; J trimming: 7 bases; junction bases outside the gene matches: 9. CDR3 length: 15 residues. CDR1 KGHSH and CDR2 LQKENI come from the germline V gene. CDR3: CASSRGLAGMVEQYF. The CDR3 DNA is TGTGCCAGCTCGCGGGGACTAGCGGGGATGGTAGAGCAGTACTTC. Variable domain in full (rest from reference TRBV18 and TRBJ2-7): NAGVMQNPRHLVRRRGQEARLRCSPMKGHSHVYWYRQLPEEGLKFMVYLQKENIIDESGMPKERFSAEFPKEGPSILRIQQVVRGDSAAYFCASSRGLAGMVEQYFGPGTRLTVT.

The chain carries TRBV11-3 and TRBJ1-1, with 10 bases aligning to TRBD1. Germline loops: CDR1 SGHNT, CDR2 YENEEA. There are 17 residues in the CDR3. With 4 bases clipped from V and 3 bases from J, the junction kept 11 bases outside the gene matches. CDR3 in DNA: TGTGCCAGCAGCTCCGCAACGCCGGGGACAGGGGACACTGAAGCTTTCTTT. Translating gives CASSSATPGTGDTEAFF.

V is TRBV29-1 and J is TRBJ2-1; D may be TRBD1 (5 bases). Trimming pared 6 bases from V and 1 base from J, leaving 10 bases between. This CDR3 has 13 amino acids. Germline V gives CDR1 SQVTM, CDR2 ANQGSEA. The CDR3 loop reads CSVTRASYNEQFF. The DNA for the CDR3 is TGCAGCGTGACCAGGGCTTCCTACAATGAGCAGTTCTTC.